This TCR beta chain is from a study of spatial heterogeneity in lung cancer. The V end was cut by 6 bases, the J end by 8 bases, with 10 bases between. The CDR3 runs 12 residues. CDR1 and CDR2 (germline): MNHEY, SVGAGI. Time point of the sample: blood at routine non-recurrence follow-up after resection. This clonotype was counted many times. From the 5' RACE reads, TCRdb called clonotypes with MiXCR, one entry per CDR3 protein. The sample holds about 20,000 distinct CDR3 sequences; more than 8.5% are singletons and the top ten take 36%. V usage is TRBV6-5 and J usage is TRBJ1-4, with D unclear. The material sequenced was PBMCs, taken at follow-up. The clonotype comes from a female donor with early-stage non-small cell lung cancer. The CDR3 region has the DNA TGTGCCAGCAGCACGGTTGGAGAAAAACTGTTTTTT. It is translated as CASSTVGEKLFF.